The 5 T cell receptor beta chains presented below share a single source sample, sequenced in a study of shared clonotypes between healthy human individuals. The protocol was immunoSEQ multiplex PCR, while the TCRdb copy is restricted to in-frame clones and leaves out a portion. The sample consists of about 1.1 million clones, 60% to 85% of them appearing once. The sequencing input was memory CD4+ T cells from PBMCs. Subset meaning: CD45RA-negative fraction. These receptors all stem from a man aged 18 to 29 in good health. Some clones in this sample may be carry-over from other donors' samples.

The CDR3 nucleotides read TGTGCCTGGAGATCTGGGGGGAGAGGGACCGGGGAGCTGTTTTTT. Its translation: CAWRSGGRGTGELFF. The J gene is TRBJ2-2, the V gene TRBV30, with D possibly matching TRBD2 (6 bases). V shed 3 bases and J shed 5 bases, with 16 bases lying between them. CDR1 and CDR2 from the germline V gene are GTSNPN and SVGIG (reference sequence). The CDR3 has 15 amino acids.

The sample holds a few counts of this clone. V is TRBV18 and J is TRBJ2-3; D is possibly TRBD1 or TRBD2 (5 bases each). The germline V and J ends were trimmed by 6 bases and 5 bases, with 15 bases remaining between them. Looked up from germline, CDR1 is KGHSH and CDR2 is LQKENI. The CDR3 loop spans 14 amino acids. CDR3 protein: CASSSGTTGDTQYF. CDR3 nucleotides: TGTGCCAGCTCCTCCGGGACGACTGGAGATACGCAGTATTTT. Full variable domain (outside the CDR3, taken from reference TRBV18 and TRBJ2-3): NAGVMQNPRHLVRRRGQEARLRCSPMKGHSHVYWYRQLPEEGLKFMVYLQKENIIDESGMPKERFSAEFPKEGPSILRIQQVVRGDSAAYFCASSSGTTGDTQYFGPGTRLTVL.

V and J are TRBV4-2 and TRBJ1-4; D not certain. Germline V lookup: CDR1 LGHNA, CDR2 YNFKEQ. This CDR3 has 17 residues. V was cut by 0 bases and J by 0 bases, with 11 bases left in between. The CDR3 coding sequence is TGTGCCAGCAGCCAAGATTGGGTGCGGGCAACTAATGAAAAACTGTTTTTT. It is translated as CASSQDWVRATNEKLFF.

The gene calls are TRBV19 and TRBJ2-2; D possibly matches TRBD1 or TRBD2 (5 bases each). The V gene's germline CDR1 is LNHDA and CDR2 SQIVND (reference sequence). V was pared by 11 bases and J by 7 bases, with 17 bases between. CDR3 length equals 13 residues. CDR3 sequence: CAGSPTGGGELFF. The CDR3 DNA follows: TGTGCCGGTTCTCCGACTGGGGGCGGGGAGCTGTTTTTT.

The chain has TRBV4-2 and TRBJ2-4, with TRBD2 matching 7 bases. Germline V gene data show CDR1 as LGHNA and CDR2 as YNFKEQ. The CDR3 has 15 amino acids. V lost 0 bases, J lost 6 bases, and 5 bases stayed unmatched. CDR3 in amino acids: CASSQERESRNIQYF. In DNA, the CDR3 is TGTGCCAGCAGCCAAGAGCGGGAGTCTAGAAACATTCAGTACTTC.